Given below is one T cell receptor (beta chain) in context. Its antigen is not known. At one end, the junction sequence differs from germline, possibly due to a read error. TCRdb processed the reads anew with MiXCR; each CDR3 protein has one entry. This sample has around 500,000 distinct CDR3 sequences, with approximately 40% found just once. This CDR3 has 15 amino acids. Germline CDR1 KGHSH, CDR2 LQKENI. The data derive from a study of T cell repertoires in cytomegalovirus infection. Study-wide background: Public TCR beta signature analysis indicated the presence of both CMV infection and matching HLA type. Study-wide results and limits: Clonotypes of TCR beta that were HLA-C-restricted and CMV-specific dominated the ex vivo response.

The receptor comes from a human donor in good health (CMV status not recorded). Some clones in this sample may be carry-over from other donors' samples. The sequences come from cultured PBMCs, collected from culture after CMV antigen stimulation. The chain is built from TRBV18 and TRBJ2-7; TRBD1 matches at 8 bases. The CDR3: CASSPGGGKYYEQYF. The DNA for the CDR3 is TGTGCCAGCTCCCCAGGGGGCGGAAAATACTACGAGCAGTATTTC. Full variable domain (outside the CDR3, taken from reference TRBV18 and TRBJ2-7): NAGVMQNPRHLVRRRGQEARLRCSPMKGHSHVYWYRQLPEEGLKFMVYLQKENIIDESGMPKERFSAEFPKEGPSILRIQQVVRGDSAAYFCASSPGGGKYYEQYFGPGTRLTVT.